This T cell receptor (beta chain) was identified during a study of chemoradiotherapy in HPV16-positive cancers (dated by TCRdb to 2022 to 2024). With respect to the entire study: Using functional T-cell assays on cells from two HPV16-positive patients, the researchers defined candidate HPV-specific T-cell clones and common TCR motifs. Whether T-cell immunity against the HPV oncoproteins E6 and E7 changes during chemoradiotherapy and whether survival is affected by this immunity were examined in the study. The candidate HPV-specific TCRs and motifs were subsequently tracked in TCR repertoires obtained from roughly 85 patients with HPV-related cancers. The research as a whole found: Among HPV16-positive patients, expansion of HPV-responsive T cells during chemoradiotherapy was associated with better recurrence-free survival. The functional definition of HPV-specific T cells came from only two HPV16-positive patients, and the survival association was reported for HPV16-positive patients. Expansion of candidate HPV-specific clones and E7-related TCR motifs was observed in the tumor microenvironment during treatment, whereas no such expansion was observed for non-HPV-specific T cells.

As to this clone: Its antigen remains undetermined. No quality values exist for individual bases; no much larger clone is one base distant.

Because repertoires were sampled repeatedly during chemoradiotherapy, clonal expansion in the tumor microenvironment could be followed. The method was the immunoSEQ multiplex PCR assay. In TCRdb, the immuneACCESS table is reduced to in-frame sequences with V and J assigned. These tables do not hold every clone; where another copy was compared, an unresolved V gene accounts for under half, and the others remain unexplained. This sample lists 40,000 to 60,000 clones; more than 75% were detected once. Around 3.5% of the sample is in the top ten clones. Here V drops 4 bases and J drops 1 base, and the junction holds 2 bases not matched to any gene. The CDR3 starts with the cysteine, ends with the phenylalanine, and has 13 residues. Left in the record is the CDR3 DNA by itself, 39 bases read in frame from the first base. In the germline V gene, CDR1 corresponds to SGHTS and CDR2 to YDEGEE.

This clonotype originated in a human donor with HPV-associated anogenital cancer. The rearrangement combines TRBV5-8 with TRBJ2-7; 7 junctional bases match TRBD1. The sample consisted of blood, taken from a patient who underwent chemoradiotherapy. The CDR3 region has the sequence CASSLDRSYEQYF. The nucleotides read TGTGCCAGCAGCCTGGACAGGTCCTACGAGCAGTACTTC.